A selection of T cell receptor beta chains follows, all from one sample in a study of monozygotic twins with inflammatory bowel disease. TCRdb reworked the 5' RACE reads into one entry per CDR3 protein, no DNA. The specimen's table records 150,000 to 200,000 distinct CDR3 sequences. Sample: blood. The receptor source for this set is a human donor with ulcerative colitis or Crohn's disease, or a healthy co-twin of an affected twin (not recorded which). The CDR3 runs from the conserved cysteine through the conserved F or W.

CDR3aa	v_gene	j_gene
CSASREGASYEQYF	TRBV20-1	TRBJ2-7
CASSAWGANVLTF	TRBV7-3	TRBJ2-6
CASNDPPFYGYTF	TRBV6-6	TRBJ1-2
CASSLAENSPLHF	TRBV7-2	TRBJ1-6
CASKGAGYASYTQYF	TRBV27	TRBJ2-5
CSVGLAVTYEQYF	TRBV29-1	TRBJ2-7
CASSSTQGLSSGNTIYF	TRBV5-1	TRBJ1-3
CAGGFWETGELFF	TRBV5-1	TRBJ2-2
CASSIGARGRGNSPLHF	TRBV21-1	TRBJ1-6
CAHLSGPDNEQFF	TRBV7-9	TRBJ2-1
CASSVEGQAMNTEAFF	TRBV5-1	TRBJ1-1
CAISEGRHGDEQFF	TRBV10-3	TRBJ2-1
CASSQDLTSRYNEQFF	TRBV3-1	TRBJ2-1
CASSRASADKETQYF	TRBV7-2	TRBJ2-5
CASSYSISNVLTF	TRBV6-2/TRBV6-3	TRBJ2-6
CASSFTGGRTYNEQFF	TRBV12-3/TRBV12-4	TRBJ2-1
CATSRAGGRQETQYF	TRBV15	TRBJ2-5
CASSDRGQSEQYF	TRBV12-3/TRBV12-4	TRBJ2-7
CAWSVADRGPNSPLHF	TRBV30	TRBJ1-6
CASSPTRRTTEAFF	TRBV7-2	TRBJ1-1
CASSYPPGGINQPQHF	TRBV6-5	TRBJ1-5
CASSFQTMNTEAFF	TRBV6-2/TRBV6-3	TRBJ1-1
CSANGQGSYNEQFF	TRBV20-1	TRBJ2-1
CASSLSRRETQYF	TRBV27	TRBJ2-5
CASTGQGLWEQFF	TRBV7-2	TRBJ2-1
CASSLARRPNEKLFF	TRBV7-2	TRBJ1-4
CASSLFSGVDEQFF	TRBV7-2	TRBJ2-1
CASSPLQSNQPQHF	TRBV27	TRBJ1-5
CATHLGEGHGYTF	TRBV12-3/TRBV12-4	TRBJ1-2
CASSSIGAHNEQFF	TRBV7-3	TRBJ2-1
CASSDPTSLDGELFF	TRBV25-1	TRBJ2-2
CSAGDRGPSPLHF	TRBV20-1	TRBJ1-6
CSASSGSLDNSPLHF	TRBV20-1	TRBJ1-6
CASSQDQGTGNTIYF	TRBV14	TRBJ1-3
CASSFSGLASYNEQFF	TRBV7-3	TRBJ2-1
CATSDRQGTFQETQYF	TRBV24-1	TRBJ2-5
CASSYGSSYNEQFF	TRBV5-6	TRBJ2-1
CASSFLDEQFF	TRBV28	TRBJ2-1
CASSPLEGWSYNEQFF	TRBV28	TRBJ2-1
CASYDTDRGLLFF	TRBV2	TRBJ2-2
CASSAGLAANTGELFF	TRBV5-4	TRBJ2-2
CASSLQPSGEKLFF	TRBV7-2	TRBJ1-4
CASSLVVADTQYF	TRBV5-4	TRBJ2-3
CAWSLNPSATRYVKFF	TRBV30	TRBJ2-1
CASSWRVLSSYNEQFF	TRBV7-2	TRBJ2-1
CASSSDRAPNTEAFF	TRBV5-1	TRBJ1-1
CASSPGGLGGYF	TRBV3-1	TRBJ2-5
CASTGGLVDTQYF	TRBV2	TRBJ2-3
CASSLFQSGKNIQYF	TRBV5-1	TRBJ2-4
CASTQSRGPYSPLHF	TRBV25-1	TRBJ1-6
CASSEIQGSGNTIYF	TRBV3-1	TRBJ1-3
CASSQELAQTYEQYF	TRBV7-8	TRBJ2-7
CSASSDRDNQPQHF	TRBV20-1	TRBJ1-5
CSAKGATENSPLHF	TRBV20-1	TRBJ1-6
CSARTPGSIHQLLYEQYF	TRBV20-1	TRBJ2-7
CASSLDGVSGNTIYF	TRBV7-2	TRBJ1-3
CASSKEGTGGYSPLHF	TRBV21-1	TRBJ1-6
CATSRDRRGIDEQYF	TRBV15	TRBJ2-7
CASSLGQLNEKLFF	TRBV12-3/TRBV12-4	TRBJ1-4